A single sample gave rise to the 13 T cell receptor beta chains below, sequenced in a study of T cell responses to AZD1222 COVID-19 vaccine. TCRdb keeps only in-frame clones here, not all; method: immunoSEQ multiplex PCR. The sample includes 100,000 to 150,000 clones, 70% to 90% of them seen just once. The specimen comprised peripheral blood, sampled on day 0 of AZD1222 vaccination. The receptors come from an adult in good health.

This chain joins TRBV2 and TRBJ1-2, with 11 bases matching TRBD1. V gave up 5 bases and J gave up 1 base; unmatched junction bases: 6. The CDR3 spans 16 residues. Germline V gene sequence: CDR1 SNHLY, CDR2 FYNNEI. The CDR3 DNA reads as TGTGCCAGCAGTCGTACCGGGACAGGGGGTAACTATGGCTACACCTTC. Residues: CASSRTGTGGNYGYTF.

The V call is TRBV7-3, the J call TRBJ2-1; D possibly corresponds to TRBD2 (5 bases). The CDR3 consists of 13 residues. Trimming pared 5 bases from V and 8 bases from J, leaving 13 bases between. The V gene's germline CDR1 is SGHTA and CDR2 FQGTGA. CDR3 protein: CASSVWAGDEQFF. CDR3 in DNA: TGTGCCAGCAGCGTTTGGGCGGGCGATGAGCAGTTCTTC.

V and J are TRBV7-3 and TRBJ1-5; maybe TRBD1 (5 bases). CDR1 is SGHTA and CDR2 is FQGTGA in the germline V gene. This CDR3 has 13 amino acids. V dropped 2 bases and J dropped 6 bases, with 8 bases sitting between them. CDR3 DNA: TGTGCCAGCAGCTTAGCTGGGGGTCAGCCCCAGCATTTT. Protein product: CASSLAGGQPQHF.

The chain carries TRBV19 and TRBJ1-6; D is possibly TRBD1 (6 bases). Germline V gene sequence: CDR1 LNHDA, CDR2 SQIVND (reference sequence). This CDR3 comprises 16 residues. Trimming left V 3 bases short and J 11 bases short, with 20 bases between. CDR3: CASSILSGGLSAPLHF. Here the CDR3 DNA reads TGTGCCAGTAGTATTCTTTCTGGGGGGCTCAGTGCACCCCTCCACTTT. Drawing the rest from reference TRBV19 and TRBJ1-6, the complete variable domain is DGGITQSPKYLFRKEGQNVTLSCEQNLNHDAMYWYRQDPGQGLRLIYYSQIVNDFQKGDIAEGYSVSREKKESFPLTVTSAQKNPTAFYLCASSILSGGLSAPLHFGNGTRLTVT.

The rearrangement joins TRBV7-3 to TRBJ2-1, with TRBD2 matching over 7 bases. The CDR3 is 15 amino acids. Germline trimming cut 5 bases from V and 4 bases from J; bases unmatched to any gene: 8. Looked up from germline, CDR1 is SGHTA and CDR2 is FQGTGA. The DNA of the CDR3 is TGTGCCAGCAGCCCGGCGGGGGAGGCGTACAATGAGCAGTTCTTC. Amino acids: CASSPAGEAYNEQFF.

The chain joins TRBV5-1 to TRBJ2-3; 16 bases match TRBD2. Germline V lookup: CDR1 SGHRS, CDR2 YFSETQ. Germline trimming cut 4 bases from V and 7 bases from J; bases unmatched to any gene: 6. The CDR3 extends over 16 amino acids. This chain's CDR3 is CASSTGTSGGAHTQYF. The CDR3 nucleotides are TGCGCCAGCAGCACCGGGACTAGCGGGGGGGCTCATACGCAGTATTTT.

This clone was seen only once. The chain is built from TRBV18 and TRBJ1-4; TRBD1 is a possible D gene (6 bases). Germline V lookup: CDR1 KGHSH, CDR2 LQKENI. The V and J ends lost 3 bases and 6 bases respectively, with 14 bases between them. The CDR3 runs 15 residues. The CDR3 loop is CASSPQTGLDEKLFF. The CDR3 region has the DNA TGTGCCAGCTCACCGCAAACAGGGTTGGATGAAAAACTGTTTTTT. Complete variable domain (other parts from reference TRBV18 and TRBJ1-4): NAGVMQNPRHLVRRRGQEARLRCSPMKGHSHVYWYRQLPEEGLKFMVYLQKENIIDESGMPKERFSAEFPKEGPSILRIQQVVRGDSAAYFCASSPQTGLDEKLFFGSGTQLSVL.

This clone was seen a single time. The V call is TRBV25-1, the J call TRBJ1-4; D is undetermined. V was pared by 2 bases and J by 8 bases, with 12 bases between. The CDR3 extends over 14 amino acids. Germline values: CDR1 MGHDK, CDR2 SYGVNS. CDR3 loop: CASSEPGWEEKLFF. The CDR3 DNA reads as TGTGCCAGCAGTGAACCAGGTTGGGAGGAAAAACTGTTTTTT.

This chain uses TRBV6-2 or TRBV6-3 with TRBJ1-1; D not resolved. The CDR3 spans 12 residues. Germline CDR1 and CDR2: MNHEY and SVGEGT. V lost 6 bases, J lost 3 bases, and 8 bases lay in between. DNA of the CDR3: TGTGCCAGCAGCGAGTATTACACTGAAGCTTTCTTT. Translation: CASSEYYTEAFF.

The chain uses TRBV5-6 and TRBJ2-5, with 7 nucleotides matching TRBD2. CDR1 is SGHDT, CDR2 YYEEEE, per germline. V was clipped by 0 bases and J by 2 bases; unmatched bases: 10. The CDR3 consists of 17 residues. The CDR3 protein is CASSLDGPSGLQETQYF. The DNA for the CDR3 is TGTGCCAGCAGCTTGGATGGTCCTAGCGGCCTTCAAGAGACCCAGTACTTC.

The chain joins TRBV2 to TRBJ2-7; D is unclear. The germline gives CDR1 SNHLY, CDR2 FYNNEI. This CDR3 is built from 16 residues. Trimming removed 3 bases from V and 1 base from J, with 16 bases in between. CDR3 nucleotides: TGTGCCAGCAGTGATTTGTTCCCGACGACGTCCTACGAGCAGTACTTC. Translated: CASSDLFPTTSYEQYF. Supplemented by reference TRBV2 and TRBJ2-7, the full variable domain reads EPEVTQTPSHQVTQMGQEVILRCVPISNHLYFYWYRQILGQKVEFLVSFYNNEISEKSEIFDDQFSVERPDGSNFTLKIRSTKLEDSAMYFCASSDLFPTTSYEQYFGPGTRLTVT.

The CDR3 nucleotides read TGTGCCTGGAGTCGGACAGGGGGTTTTTCTAACTATGGCTACACCTTC. Residues: CAWSRTGGFSNYGYTF. This rearrangement joins TRBV30 to TRBJ1-2; 10 bases are shared with TRBD1. From germline, CDR1 is GTSNPN and CDR2 SVGIG (reference sequence). The CDR3 spans 16 residues. J lost 0 bases, V lost 2 bases, and 6 bases had no gene match.

V is TRBV19 and J is TRBJ1-6; perhaps TRBD1 as D (6 bases). Germline loops: CDR1 LNHDA, CDR2 SQIVND (reference sequence). V was pared by 3 bases and J by 7 bases, with 10 bases between. The CDR3 consists of 14 residues. The CDR3 is CASSINRENSPLHF. The CDR3 DNA is TGTGCCAGTAGTATCAACAGGGAGAATTCACCCCTCCACTTT.